The source of this TCR beta chain is a study of cytomegalovirus exposure and HLA in healthy donors. General study points: The authors excluded some V segments, including TRBV6-2 and TRBV6-3, as indistinguishable. Analysis performed later showed TCR beta chains linked to HLA being more clonally expanded than equally common others.

Regarding this clone: The target antigen is unknown.

J was trimmed by 7 bases and V by 10 bases; bases with no gene match: 7. The V gene's germline CDR1 is ENHRY and CDR2 SYGVKD. The CDR3 totals 12 residues. Healthy bone marrow donors made up the donors. Researchers ran the PCR with 60 Vbeta and 13 Jbeta primers. Generated by immunoSEQ multiplex PCR, the TCRdb table keeps only in-frame clones and is missing some. The table shows about 180,000 clones, with 82% occurring only once. The genes are TRBV10-3 and TRBJ1-1, with 9 positions matching TRBD1. The TCR comes from a man in his forties in good health and CMV-seronegative. Source material: PBMCs. CDR3 residues: CATVGQGNEAFF. CDR3 DNA sequence: TGTGCCACCGTAGGACAGGGGAATGAAGCTTTCTTT.